This entry is about one TCR beta chain. These data belong to a study of OX40 agonist ivuxolimab in advanced cancers. The protocol was immunoSEQ multiplex PCR, while the TCRdb copy is restricted to in-frame clones and leaves out a portion. This table holds 90,000 to 100,000 clones, around 90% found once. Collection of blood occurred at baseline, at cycle 4 day 1, and at cycle 7 day 1. The CDR3 extends over 14 amino acids. With 4 bases removed from V and 6 bases from J, the gap between germline ends came to 17 bases. CDR1 and CDR2 from the germline V gene are SGHRS and YFSETQ. This receptor was taken from an adult with an advanced solid tumor such as melanoma, head and neck, liver or kidney cancer. The V call is TRBV5-1, the J call TRBJ2-7; D is unclear. Specimen: CD4+ or CD8+ T cells sorted from blood, collected in a trial of the OX40 agonist ivuxolimab. CDR3 in DNA: TGCGCCAGCAGCCCAGGCCTTCGGGCGGCCGAGCAGTACTTC. It is translated as CASSPGLRAAEQYF.